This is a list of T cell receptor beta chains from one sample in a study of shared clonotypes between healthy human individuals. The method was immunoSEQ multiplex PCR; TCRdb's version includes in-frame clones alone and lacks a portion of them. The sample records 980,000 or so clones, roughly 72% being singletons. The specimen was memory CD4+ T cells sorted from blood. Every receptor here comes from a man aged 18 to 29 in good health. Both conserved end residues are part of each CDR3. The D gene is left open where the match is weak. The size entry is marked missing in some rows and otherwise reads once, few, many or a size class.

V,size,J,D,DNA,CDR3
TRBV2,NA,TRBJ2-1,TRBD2,TGTGCCAGCAGCCTCCCGCGGGGGGGCAGGGATGAGCAGTTCTTC,CASSLPRGGRDEQFF
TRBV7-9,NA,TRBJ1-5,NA,TGTGCCAGCAGCCTGCAGGAAGGAGGCAATCAGCCCCAGCATTTT,CASSLQEGGNQPQHF
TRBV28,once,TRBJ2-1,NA,TGTGCCGGGACGAGGGCAGGGGCCCGGAATGAGCAGTTCTTC,CAGTRAGARNEQFF
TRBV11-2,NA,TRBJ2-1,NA,TGTGCCAGCAGCTTCAAAGGATATGAGCAGTTCTTC,CASSFKGYEQFF
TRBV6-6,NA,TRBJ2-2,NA,TGTGCCAGCAACAGGAACACCGGGGAGCTGTTTTTT,CASNRNTGELFF
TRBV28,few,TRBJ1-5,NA,TGTGCCAGCAGTTTGCAAGGACTAACGAATCAGCCCCAGCATTTT,CASSLQGLTNQPQHF
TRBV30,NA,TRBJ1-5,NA,TGTGCCTGGAGGAGTCCCGGAGGGGGTCAGCCCCAGCATTTT,CAWRSPGGGQPQHF
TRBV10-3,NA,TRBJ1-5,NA,TGTGCCATCAGCAGGTCGGCCAATCAGCCCCAGCATTTT,CAISRSANQPQHF
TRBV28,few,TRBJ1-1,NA,TGTGCCAGCAGTAGTTCCCAAGTGAGTAGGTTCTTT,CASSSSQVSRFF
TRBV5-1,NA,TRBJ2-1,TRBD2,TGCGCCAGCAGCCCTTCCGCGACTAGCGGCGATGAGCAGTTCTTC,CASSPSATSGDEQFF
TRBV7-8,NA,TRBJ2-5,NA,TGTGCCAGCAGCTTAAGGGGACTTGTGAAGACCCAGTACTTC,CASSLRGLVKTQYF
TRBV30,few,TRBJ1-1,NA,TGTGCCTGGAGTCTCATTCGGACTGGGGCTTTCTTT,CAWSLIRTGAFF
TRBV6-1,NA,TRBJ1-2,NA,TGTGCCAGCAGTAAAGAACGGACAAATAATGGCTACACCTTC,CASSKERTNNGYTF